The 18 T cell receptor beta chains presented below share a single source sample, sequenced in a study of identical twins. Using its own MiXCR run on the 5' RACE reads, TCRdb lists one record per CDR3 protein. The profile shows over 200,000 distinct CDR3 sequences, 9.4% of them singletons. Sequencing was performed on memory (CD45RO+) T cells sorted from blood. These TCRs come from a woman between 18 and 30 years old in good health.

CDR3 protein: CASSLKHTTYEQYF. CDR3 in DNA: TGTGCCAGCAGCTTGAAACACACAACCTACGAGCAGTACTTC. The chain joins TRBV13 to TRBJ2-7; no definite D call. This CDR3 region has 14 residues. Germline assignment: CDR1 PRHDT and CDR2 FYEKMQ (reference sequence). V gave up 3 bases and J gave up 2 bases, with 11 bases separating them.

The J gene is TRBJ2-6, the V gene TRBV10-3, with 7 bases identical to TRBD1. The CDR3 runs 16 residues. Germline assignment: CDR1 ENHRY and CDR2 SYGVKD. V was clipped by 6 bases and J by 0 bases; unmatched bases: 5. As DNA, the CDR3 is TGTGCCATCAGCACAGGGGTCGGCTCTGGGGCCAACGTCCTGACTTTC. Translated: CAISTGVGSGANVLTF.

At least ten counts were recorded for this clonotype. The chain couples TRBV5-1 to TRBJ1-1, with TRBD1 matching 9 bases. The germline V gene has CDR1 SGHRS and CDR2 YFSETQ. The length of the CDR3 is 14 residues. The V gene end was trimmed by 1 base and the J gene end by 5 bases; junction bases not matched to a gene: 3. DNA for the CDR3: TGCGCCAGCAGCTTGTGGGACAGGGCTACTGAAGCTTTCTTT. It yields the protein CASSLWDRATEAFF.

The CDR3 DNA reads TGTGCCAGCAGTTTAGCGCTAACGGCGCACACCATATATTTT. It translates to CASSLALTAHTIYF. The chain joins TRBV12-3 or TRBV12-4 to TRBJ1-3; no definite D call. CDR3 length: 14 amino acids. Trimming took off 0 bases at V and 8 bases at J, with 11 bases between the two ends.

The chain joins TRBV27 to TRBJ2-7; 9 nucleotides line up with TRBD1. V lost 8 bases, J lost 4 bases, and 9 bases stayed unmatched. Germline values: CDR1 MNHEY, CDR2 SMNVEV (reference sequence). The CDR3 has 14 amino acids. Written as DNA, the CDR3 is TGTGCCAGCCGAAGTACGGGACAGGGTTACGAGCAGTACTTC. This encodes CASRSTGQGYEQYF.

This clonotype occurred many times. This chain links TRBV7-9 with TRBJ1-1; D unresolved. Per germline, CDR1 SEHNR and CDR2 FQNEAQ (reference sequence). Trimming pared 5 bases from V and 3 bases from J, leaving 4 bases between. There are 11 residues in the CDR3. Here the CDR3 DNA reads TGTGCCAGCAGCCGGGACACTGAAGCTTTCTTT. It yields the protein CASSRDTEAFF. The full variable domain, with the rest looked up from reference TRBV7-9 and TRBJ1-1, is DTGVSQNPRHKITKRGQNVTFRCDPISEHNRLYWYRQTLGQGPEFLTYFQNEAQLEKSRLLSDRFSAERPKGSFSTLEIQRTEQGDSAMYLCASSRDTEAFFGQGTRLTVV.

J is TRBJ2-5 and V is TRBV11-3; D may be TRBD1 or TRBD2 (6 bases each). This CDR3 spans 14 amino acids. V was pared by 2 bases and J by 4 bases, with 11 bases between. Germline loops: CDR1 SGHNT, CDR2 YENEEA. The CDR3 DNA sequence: TGTGCCAGCAGCTTACACAGGGAGGTAGAGACCCAGTACTTC. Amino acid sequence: CASSLHREVETQYF.

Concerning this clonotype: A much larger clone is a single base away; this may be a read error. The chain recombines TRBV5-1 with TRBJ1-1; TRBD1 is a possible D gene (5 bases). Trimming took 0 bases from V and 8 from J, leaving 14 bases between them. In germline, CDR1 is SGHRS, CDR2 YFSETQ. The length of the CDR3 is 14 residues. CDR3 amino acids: CASSLESGHGEAFF. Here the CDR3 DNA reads TGCGCCAGCAGCTTGGAGTCTGGACATGGGGAAGCTTTCTTT.

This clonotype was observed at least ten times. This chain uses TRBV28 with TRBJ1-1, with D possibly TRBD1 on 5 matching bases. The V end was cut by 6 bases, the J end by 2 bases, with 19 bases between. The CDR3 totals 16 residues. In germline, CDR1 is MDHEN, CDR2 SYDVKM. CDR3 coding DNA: TGTGCCAGCAGACCTTCAGGGTTCCGCCTAAACACTGAAGCTTTCTTT. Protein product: CASRPSGFRLNTEAFF.

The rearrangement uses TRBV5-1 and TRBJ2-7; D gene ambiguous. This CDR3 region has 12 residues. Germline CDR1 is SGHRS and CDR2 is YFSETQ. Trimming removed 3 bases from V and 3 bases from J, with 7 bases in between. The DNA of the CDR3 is TGCGCCAGCAGCTCGGACCTCTACGAGCAGTACTTC. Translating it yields CASSSDLYEQYF.

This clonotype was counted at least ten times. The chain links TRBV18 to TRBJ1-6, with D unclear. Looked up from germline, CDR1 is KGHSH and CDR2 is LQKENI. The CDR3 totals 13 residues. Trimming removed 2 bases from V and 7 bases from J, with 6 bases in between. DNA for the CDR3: TGTGCCAGCTCACCAGTCGAGAATTCACCCCTCCACTTT. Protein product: CASSPVENSPLHF. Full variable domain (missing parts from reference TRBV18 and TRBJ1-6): NAGVMQNPRHLVRRRGQEARLRCSPMKGHSHVYWYRQLPEEGLKFMVYLQKENIIDESGMPKERFSAEFPKEGPSILRIQQVVRGDSAAYFCASSPVENSPLHFGNGTRLTVT.

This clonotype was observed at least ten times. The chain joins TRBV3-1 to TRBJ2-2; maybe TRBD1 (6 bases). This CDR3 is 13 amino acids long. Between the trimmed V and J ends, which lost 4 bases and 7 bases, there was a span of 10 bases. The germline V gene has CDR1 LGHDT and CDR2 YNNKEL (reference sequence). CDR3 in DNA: TGTGCCAGCAGCCGGGAAGGGGGCGGGGAGCTGTTTTTT. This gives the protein CASSREGGGELFF.

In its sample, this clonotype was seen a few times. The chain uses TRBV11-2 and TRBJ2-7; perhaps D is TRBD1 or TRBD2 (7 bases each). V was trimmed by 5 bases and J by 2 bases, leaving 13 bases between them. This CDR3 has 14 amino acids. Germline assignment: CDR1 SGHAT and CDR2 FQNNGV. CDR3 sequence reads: CASSDREGPYEQYF. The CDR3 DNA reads TGTGCCAGCAGCGACAGGGAGGGGCCCTACGAGCAGTACTTC.

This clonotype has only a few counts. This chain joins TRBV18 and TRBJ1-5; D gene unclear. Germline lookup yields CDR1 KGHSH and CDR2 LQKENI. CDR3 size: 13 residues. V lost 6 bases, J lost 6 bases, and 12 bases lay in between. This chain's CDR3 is CASSPGQRQPQHF. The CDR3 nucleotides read TGTGCCAGCTCGCCCGGGCAGCGTCAGCCCCAGCATTTT. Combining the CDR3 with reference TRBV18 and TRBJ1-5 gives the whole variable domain NAGVMQNPRHLVRRRGQEARLRCSPMKGHSHVYWYRQLPEEGLKFMVYLQKENIIDESGMPKERFSAEFPKEGPSILRIQQVVRGDSAAYFCASSPGQRQPQHFGDGTRLSIL.

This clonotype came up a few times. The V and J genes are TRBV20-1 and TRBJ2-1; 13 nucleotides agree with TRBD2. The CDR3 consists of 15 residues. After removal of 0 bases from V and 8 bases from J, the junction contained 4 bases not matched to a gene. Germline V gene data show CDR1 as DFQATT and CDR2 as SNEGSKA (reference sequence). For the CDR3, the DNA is TGCAGTGCTAGAGAGTCACTAGCGGGGGGGTATGAGCAGTTCTTC. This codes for CSARESLAGGYEQFF.

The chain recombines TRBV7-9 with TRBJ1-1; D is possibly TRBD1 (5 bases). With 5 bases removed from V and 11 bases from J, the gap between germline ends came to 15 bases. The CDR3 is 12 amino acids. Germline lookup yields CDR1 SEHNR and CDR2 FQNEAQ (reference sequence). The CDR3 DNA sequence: TGTGCCAGCAGCGACGTGAGCAGGGTGGCTTTCTTT. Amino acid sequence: CASSDVSRVAFF.

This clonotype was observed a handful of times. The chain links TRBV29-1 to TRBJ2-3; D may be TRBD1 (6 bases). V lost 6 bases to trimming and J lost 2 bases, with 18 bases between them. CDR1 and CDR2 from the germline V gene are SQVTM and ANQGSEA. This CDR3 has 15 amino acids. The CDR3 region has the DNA TGCAGCGTCCAGCGGCGAGGGGGATCCACAGATACGCAGTATTTT. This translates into CSVQRRGGSTDTQYF.

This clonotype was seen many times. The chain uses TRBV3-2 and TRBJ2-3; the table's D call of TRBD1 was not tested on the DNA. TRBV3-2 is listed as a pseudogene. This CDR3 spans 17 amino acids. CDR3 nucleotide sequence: TGTGCCAGCAGCCAAGTAGGAGGGGGAAGATTCACAGATACGCAGTATTTT. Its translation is CASSQVGGGRFTDTQYF.